This paragraph reports one T cell receptor beta chain. This clonotype was seen more than once but under ten times. No antigen is known for it. No clone much larger than this one lies a single base away; base qualities are absent. These data come from a study of T cell repertoires in cytomegalovirus infection (dated by TCRdb to the late 2010s). As for the study more broadly: Donor HLA type was relevant to the analysis, because carriage of CMV infection together with the matching HLA type was indicated by public TCR beta signatures.

The CDR3 covers 15 residues, taking in both the cysteine and the phenylalanine. The entry retains the CDR3 DNA only, 45 bases that are in frame from base 1. V loses 6 bases, J loses 3 bases, and the germline ends lie 14 bases apart. Per the germline V gene, MNHNS is the CDR1 and SASEGT is the CDR2. Sequencing took place on an Illumina HiSeq 1500. The public reads were reanalyzed by TCRdb: fastp trimming at Q25, MiXCR alignment, in-frame beta chains only. Every CDR3 protein is listed once, alongside the most common genes and DNA of its rows. Here the sample has 510,000 or so distinct CDR3 sequences; 26% occur a single time. The top ten constitute around 14% of the sample. Broader findings and caveats from the paper: Carriers of CMV infection plus the relevant HLA type were discriminated by the cumulative frequency of public TCR beta family members in the study cohort and in an independent approximately 360-donor cohort. The ex vivo response was dominated by HLA-C-restricted CMV-specific TCR beta clonotypes, which also provided the single most frequent clonotype in two of eight donors.

The sequencing input was PBMCs. This receptor was identified in a human donor in good health (CMV status not recorded). Some clones in this sample may be carry-over from other donors' samples. Rearrangement joined TRBV6-1 to TRBJ2-2, and perhaps TRBD1 as D gene, on 6 matching bases. Here the CDR3 is given as CASRLTGTYTGELFF. The sequenced DNA: TGTGCCAGCAGACTGACCGGGACATACACCGGGGAGCTGTTTTTT.